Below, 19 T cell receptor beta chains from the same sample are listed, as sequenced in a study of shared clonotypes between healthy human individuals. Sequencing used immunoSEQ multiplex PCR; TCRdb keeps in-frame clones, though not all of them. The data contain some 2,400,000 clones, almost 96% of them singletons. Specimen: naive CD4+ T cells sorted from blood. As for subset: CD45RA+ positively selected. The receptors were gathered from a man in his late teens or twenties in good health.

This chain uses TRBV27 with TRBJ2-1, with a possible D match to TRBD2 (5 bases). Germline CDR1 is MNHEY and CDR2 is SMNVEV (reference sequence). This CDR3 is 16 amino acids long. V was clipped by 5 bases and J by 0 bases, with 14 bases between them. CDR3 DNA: TGTGCCAGCAGTCCCTCGACTATTGGCTCCTACAATGAGCAGTTCTTC. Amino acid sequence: CASSPSTIGSYNEQFF.

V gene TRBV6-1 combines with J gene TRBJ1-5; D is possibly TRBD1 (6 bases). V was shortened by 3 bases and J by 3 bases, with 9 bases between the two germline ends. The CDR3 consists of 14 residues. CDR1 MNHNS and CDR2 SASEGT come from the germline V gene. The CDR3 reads CASSEGAINQPQHF. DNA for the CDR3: TGTGCCAGCAGTGAGGGGGCTATCAATCAGCCCCAGCATTTT.

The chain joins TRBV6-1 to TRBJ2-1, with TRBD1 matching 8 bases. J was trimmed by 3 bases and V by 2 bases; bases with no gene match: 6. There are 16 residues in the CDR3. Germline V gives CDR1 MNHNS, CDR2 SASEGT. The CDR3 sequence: CASSESRGTGYNEQFF. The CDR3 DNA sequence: TGTGCCAGCAGTGAAAGTCGGGGGACAGGCTACAATGAGCAGTTCTTC.

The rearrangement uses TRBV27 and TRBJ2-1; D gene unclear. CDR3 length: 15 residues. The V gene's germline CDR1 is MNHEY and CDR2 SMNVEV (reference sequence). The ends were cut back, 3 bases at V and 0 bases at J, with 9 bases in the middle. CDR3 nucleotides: TGTGCCAGCAGTTTCGGGCGGAACTCCTACAATGAGCAGTTCTTC. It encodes CASSFGRNSYNEQFF.

The CDR3 spells CAWTGTLWMGELFF. The CDR3 nucleotides are TGTGCCTGGACAGGGACACTCTGGATGGGGGAGCTGTTTTTT. V gene TRBV30 combines with J gene TRBJ2-2; tentatively, D is TRBD1 (6 bases). V lost 4 bases, J lost 8 bases, and 17 bases lay in between. Germline-derived CDR1 and CDR2 are GTSNPN and SVGIG (reference sequence). The CDR3 has 14 residues.

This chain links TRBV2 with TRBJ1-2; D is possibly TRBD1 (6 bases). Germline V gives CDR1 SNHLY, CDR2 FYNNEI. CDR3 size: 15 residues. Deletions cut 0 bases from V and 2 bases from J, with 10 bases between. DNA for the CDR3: TGTGCCAGCAGTGAAGCGACAGGAGTGAACTATGGCTACACCTTC. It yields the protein CASSEATGVNYGYTF.

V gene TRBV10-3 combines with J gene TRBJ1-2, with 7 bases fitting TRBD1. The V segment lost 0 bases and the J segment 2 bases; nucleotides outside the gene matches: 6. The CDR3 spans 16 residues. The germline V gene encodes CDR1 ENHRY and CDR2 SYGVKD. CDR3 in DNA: TGTGCCATCAGTGAGTCAACGGGACAGCTAAACTATGGCTACACCTTC. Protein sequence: CAISESTGQLNYGYTF.

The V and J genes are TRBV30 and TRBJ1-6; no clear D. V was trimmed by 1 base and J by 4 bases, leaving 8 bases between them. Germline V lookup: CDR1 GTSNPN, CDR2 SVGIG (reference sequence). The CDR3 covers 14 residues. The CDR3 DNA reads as TGTGCCTGGAGTGGTTCGGGTTATAATTCACCCCTCCACTTT. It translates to CAWSGSGYNSPLHF.

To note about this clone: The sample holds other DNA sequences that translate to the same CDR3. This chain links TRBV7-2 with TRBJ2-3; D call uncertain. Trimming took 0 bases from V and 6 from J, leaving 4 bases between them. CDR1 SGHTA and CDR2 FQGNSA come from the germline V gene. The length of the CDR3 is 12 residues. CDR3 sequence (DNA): TGTGCCAGCAGCTTAGCGACGGATACGCAGTATTTT. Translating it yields CASSLATDTQYF.

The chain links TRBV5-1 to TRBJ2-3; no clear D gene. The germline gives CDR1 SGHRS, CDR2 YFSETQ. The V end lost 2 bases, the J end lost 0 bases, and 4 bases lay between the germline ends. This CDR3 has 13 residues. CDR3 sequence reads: CASSFLSTDTQYF. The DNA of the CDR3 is TGCGCCAGCAGCTTTCTCAGCACAGATACGCAGTATTTT.

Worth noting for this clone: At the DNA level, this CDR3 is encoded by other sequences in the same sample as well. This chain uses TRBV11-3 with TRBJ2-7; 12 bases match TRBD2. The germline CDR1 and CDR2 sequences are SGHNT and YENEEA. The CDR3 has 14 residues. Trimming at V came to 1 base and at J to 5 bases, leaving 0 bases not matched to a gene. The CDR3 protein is CASSLGLAGDEQYF. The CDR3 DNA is TGTGCCAGCAGCTTAGGACTAGCGGGAGACGAGCAGTACTTC.

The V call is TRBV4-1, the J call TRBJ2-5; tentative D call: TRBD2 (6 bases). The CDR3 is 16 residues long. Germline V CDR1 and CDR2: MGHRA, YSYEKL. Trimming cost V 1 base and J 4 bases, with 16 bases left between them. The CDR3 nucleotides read TGCGCCAGCAGCCAAGTTGGCGAGGGAGGTGGAGAGACCCAGTACTTC. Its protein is CASSQVGEGGGETQYF.

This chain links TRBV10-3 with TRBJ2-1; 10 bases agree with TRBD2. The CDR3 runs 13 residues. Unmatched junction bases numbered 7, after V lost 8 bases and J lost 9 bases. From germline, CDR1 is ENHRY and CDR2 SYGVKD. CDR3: CAIGLAEAGEQFF. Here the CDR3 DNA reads TGTGCCATCGGACTAGCGGAGGCTGGTGAGCAGTTCTTC.

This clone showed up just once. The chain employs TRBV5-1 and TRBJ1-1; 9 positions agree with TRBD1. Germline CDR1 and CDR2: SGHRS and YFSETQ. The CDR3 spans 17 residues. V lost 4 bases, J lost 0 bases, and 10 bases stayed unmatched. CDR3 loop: CASSGSTGGAMNTEAFF. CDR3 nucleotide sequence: TGCGCCAGCAGCGGGTCCACAGGGGGCGCCATGAACACTGAAGCTTTCTTT.

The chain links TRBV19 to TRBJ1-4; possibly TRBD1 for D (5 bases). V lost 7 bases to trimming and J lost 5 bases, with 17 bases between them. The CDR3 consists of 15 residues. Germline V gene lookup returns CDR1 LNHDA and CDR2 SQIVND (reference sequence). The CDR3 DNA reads TGTGCCAGTAAACCACCAGGGATAAGGAATGAAAAACTGTTTTTT. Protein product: CASKPPGIRNEKLFF.

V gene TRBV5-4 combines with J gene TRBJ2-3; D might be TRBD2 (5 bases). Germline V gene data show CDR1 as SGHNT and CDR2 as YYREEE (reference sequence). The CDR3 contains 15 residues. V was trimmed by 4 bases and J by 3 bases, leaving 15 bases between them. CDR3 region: CASSVDFHRTDTQYF. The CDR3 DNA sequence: TGTGCCAGCAGCGTGGACTTCCATAGGACAGATACGCAGTATTTT.

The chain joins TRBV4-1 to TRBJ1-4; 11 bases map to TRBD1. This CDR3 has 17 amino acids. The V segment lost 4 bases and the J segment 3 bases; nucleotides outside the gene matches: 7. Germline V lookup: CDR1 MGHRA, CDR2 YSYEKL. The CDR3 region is CASSPGQGAQANEKLFF. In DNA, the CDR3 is TGCGCCAGCAGCCCCGGACAGGGGGCGCAGGCTAATGAAAAACTGTTTTTT.

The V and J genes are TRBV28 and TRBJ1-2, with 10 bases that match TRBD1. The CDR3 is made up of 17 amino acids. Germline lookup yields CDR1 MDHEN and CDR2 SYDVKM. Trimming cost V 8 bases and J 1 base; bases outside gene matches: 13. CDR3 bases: TGTGCCAGCGCCGGCGGGAGACAGGGGGCGCGTAACTATGGCTACACCTTC. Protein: CASAGGRQGARNYGYTF.

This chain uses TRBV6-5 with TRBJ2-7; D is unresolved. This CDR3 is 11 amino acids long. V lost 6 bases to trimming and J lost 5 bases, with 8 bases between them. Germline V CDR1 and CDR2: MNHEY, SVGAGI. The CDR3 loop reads CASRRNNEQYF. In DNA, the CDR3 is TGTGCCAGCAGGAGGAATAACGAGCAGTACTTC.